The source of this TCR beta chain is a study of T cell changes during pregnancy in multiple sclerosis. Produced via immunoSEQ multiplex PCR; TCRdb's table is partial and in-frame only. The data show about 29,000 clones, 75% to 90% seen once. The CDR3 sequence is 14 residues long. V was shortened by 6 bases and J by 3 bases, with 14 bases between the two germline ends. CDR1 is SGHVS, CDR2 FQNEAQ, per germline. The sequences come from CD8+ T cells from peripheral blood mononuclear cells, collected after pregnancy. This TCR was sampled from a female donor with multiple sclerosis, enrolled in a pregnancy study. V usage is TRBV7-8 and J usage is TRBJ1-1; weak D call: TRBD1 (5 bases). The CDR3 nucleotides are TGTGCCAGCAGGGTCGGGCGGGGGGACACTGAAGCTTTCTTT. Amino acid sequence: CASRVGRGDTEAFF.